This T cell receptor beta chain is drawn from a study of blood T cell repertoires in COVID-19. Across the whole study: There were acute and convalescent COVID-19 samples, and they came from the United States, Italy and Spain. Nucleic acid was either cDNA or gDNA, and it came from T cells, B-cell-depleted T cells, or PBMCs.

The J segment lost 1 base and the V segment lost 6 bases, leaving 21 bases of the junction unmatched. From germline, CDR1 is MNHNY and CDR2 SVGAGI (reference sequence). CDR3 length: 20 amino acids. Repertoires were generated with immunoSEQ multiplex PCR, while TCRdb's copy carries only in-frame clones and drops some. Of a few hundred thousand clones listed, roughly 87% are singletons. Before being deemed recovered, Cohort 3 donors had two negative PCRs, clearance, or symptom resolution. The chain recombines TRBV6-6 with TRBJ1-3; 7 positions match TRBD1. The sample comprised PBMCs or T cells enriched from blood (not recorded which). The clonotype comes from a woman between 45 and 60 years old who had recovered from COVID-19. The CDR3 protein is CASSPTSGQYSPTSGNTIYF. The CDR3 region has the DNA TGTGCCAGCAGCCCAACGTCGGGACAGTACTCTCCAACTTCTGGAAACACCATATATTTT.